Below, 8 T cell receptor beta chains from the same sample are listed, as sequenced in a study of PD-1 blockade in classical Hodgkin lymphoma. Regarding time point: cycle 4 day 1 (C4D1), after more than five weeks of nivolumab. Autologous stem cell transplantation was followed by relapse in every patient, and brentuximab vedotin exposure varied. Negative selection with magnets was how CD8+ T cells were isolated from the thawed PBMCs. TCRdb's table, derived via immunoSEQ multiplex PCR, lists solely in-frame clones and lacks some. Here the sample spans 8,000 to 8,500 clones, approximately 82% being singletons. Sequences were derived from CD8+ T cells from blood, sampled before the fourth cycle of nivolumab. The receptors shown here come from a human donor with classical Hodgkin lymphoma.

V and J are TRBV5-4 and TRBJ1-3; a weak D match, TRBD1 (5 bases). This CDR3 has 15 amino acids. Trimming left V 3 bases short and J 0 bases short, with 10 bases between. Germline assignment: CDR1 SGHNT and CDR2 YYREEE (reference sequence). CDR3 residues: CASSSTEDSGNTIYF. The CDR3 DNA is TGTGCCAGCAGCTCGACAGAAGACTCTGGAAACACCATATATTTT.

The chain links TRBV19 to TRBJ2-1; 10 positions match TRBD1. The CDR3 extends over 13 amino acids. Losses at the gene ends were 6 bases for V and 8 bases for J; bases not matched to a gene: 4. Germline CDR1 LNHDA, CDR2 SQIVND (reference sequence). The CDR3 DNA is TGTGCCAGTAGGGACAGGGGGGACTATGAGCAGTTCTTC. This gives the protein CASRDRGDYEQFF.

The chain employs TRBV30 and TRBJ1-6; D ambiguous. The ends were cut back, 3 bases at V and 11 bases at J, with 11 bases in the middle. The germline CDR1 and CDR2 sequences are GTSNPN and SVGIG (reference sequence). This CDR3 comprises 12 residues. The CDR3 DNA is TGTGCCTGGAGCTCTGGTCTCACACCCCTCCACTTT. The encoded protein is CAWSSGLTPLHF.

The rearrangement joins TRBV7-9 to TRBJ2-7; either TRBD1 or TRBD2 may supply D (5 bases each). The CDR3 length is 15 residues. From germline, CDR1 is SEHNR and CDR2 FQNEAQ (reference sequence). Trimming took off 4 bases at V and 3 bases at J, with 16 bases between the two ends. The DNA for the CDR3 is TGTGCCAGCAGCTCCCGGGACGAAAGATTCTACGAGCAGTACTTC. Protein: CASSSRDERFYEQYF.

V is TRBV14 and J is TRBJ2-1; possibly TRBD1 for D (6 bases). This CDR3 spans 14 amino acids. Germline V gene sequence: CDR1 SGHDN, CDR2 FVKESK. V lost 5 bases, J lost 5 bases, and 13 bases lay in between. The CDR3 here is CASSGQGTNNEQFF. Here the CDR3 DNA reads TGTGCCAGCAGCGGCCAGGGGACCAACAATGAGCAGTTCTTC.

The chain carries TRBV27 and TRBJ2-3; tentative D call: TRBD2 (6 bases). Trimming left V 3 bases short and J 2 bases short, with 6 bases between. In germline, CDR1 is MNHEY, CDR2 SMNVEV (reference sequence). The CDR3 has 13 amino acids. DNA of the CDR3: TGTGCCAGCAGTTTGCGGGACACAGATACGCAGTATTTT. It codes for CASSLRDTDTQYF.

This chain joins TRBV30 and TRBJ2-1, with 10 positions matching TRBD1. Germline V gene sequence: CDR1 GTSNPN, CDR2 SVGIG (reference sequence). This CDR3 has 13 residues. J lost 3 bases, V lost 7 bases, and 3 bases had no gene match. The chain's CDR3 is CASRDRGYNEQFF. CDR3 bases: TGTGCCTCCCGGGACAGGGGCTACAATGAGCAGTTCTTC.

This sequence joins TRBV19 and TRBJ2-1, with D uncertain. The CDR3 totals 15 residues. V was trimmed by 0 bases and J by 3 bases, leaving 9 bases between them. CDR1 LNHDA and CDR2 SQIVND come from the germline V gene (reference sequence). CDR3 region: CASSIDWSLYNEQFF. The CDR3 DNA sequence: TGTGCCAGTAGTATAGACTGGAGCCTCTACAATGAGCAGTTCTTC.